A selection of T cell receptor beta chains follows, all from one sample in a study of blood T cell repertoires in COVID-19. Sequenced by immunoSEQ multiplex PCR; TCRdb stores in-frame clones only, minus some. Of approximately 63,000 clones listed, 90% to 95% were seen once; the top ten hold about 8.1%. The source material was peripheral blood. These TCRs come from a human donor in a cohort sampled during active COVID-19. Both conserved end residues are part of each CDR3. D genes are given only for firm matches. Clone size appears in some rows only: once, few, many, or a class for an expanded clone.

. | TRBJ2-1 | . | TRBV24-1 | CATSGGPDYNEQFF | TGTGCCACCAGTGGAGGCCCAGACTACAATGAGCAGTTCTTC
. | TRBJ2-5 | . | TRBV19 | CASSTRTPEGRETQYF | TGTGCCAGTAGTACAAGGACGCCAGAGGGTCGAGAGACCCAGTACTTC
. | TRBJ2-5 | TRBD2 | TRBV7-3 | CASSSSGGPQETQYF | TGTGCCAGCAGCTCTAGCGGGGGGCCGCAAGAGACCCAGTACTTC
. | TRBJ2-7 | . | TRBV27 | CASSFGASYEQYF | TGTGCCAGCAGTTTTGGGGCCTCCTACGAGCAGTACTTC
. | TRBJ1-2 | TRBD1 | TRBV12-3/TRBV12-4 | CASSPQTGAGYTF | TGTGCCAGCAGTCCACAGACAGGGGCCGGCTACACCTTC
. | TRBJ2-7 | TRBD2 | TRBV9 | CASSDGTSGIHEQYF | TGTGCCAGCAGTGATGGGACTAGCGGGATCCACGAGCAGTACTTC
. | TRBJ2-7 | TRBD2 | TRBV3-1/TRBV3-2 | CASSQETSGRGDYEQYF | TGTGCCAGCAGCCAAGAAACTAGCGGGAGGGGAGACTACGAGCAGTACTTC
. | TRBJ2-3 | . | TRBV4-1 | CASSLHLFIGTDTQYF | TGCGCCAGCAGCCTCCACCTCTTCATAGGCACAGATACGCAGTATTTT
. | TRBJ2-4 | . | TRBV3-1/TRBV3-2 | CASSQGYKNIQYF | TGTGCCAGCAGCCAAGGTTACAAAAACATTCAGTACTTC
. | TRBJ1-1 | TRBD1 | TRBV9 | CASSGPRQGSMNTEAFF | TGTGCCAGCAGCGGCCCACGACAGGGTTCGATGAACACTGAAGCTTTCTTT
few | TRBJ1-2 | TRBD1 | TRBV28 | CASSLVTGGDGYTF | TGTGCCAGCAGTTTAGTTACAGGGGGCGATGGCTACACCTTC
. | TRBJ2-7 | . | TRBV5-1 | CASSLFDEQYF | TGCGCCAGCAGCTTGTTCGACGAGCAGTACTTC
. | TRBJ1-1 | . | TRBV7-3 | CASSLQQKNTEAFF | TGTGCCAGCAGCTTACAACAAAAGAACACTGAAGCTTTCTTT
. | TRBJ2-1 | . | TRBV20-1 | CSASPLSYNEQFF | TGCAGTGCTAGTCCCCTGTCGTACAATGAGCAGTTCTTC